Presented here are 25 T cell receptor beta chains from one specimen sequenced in a study of PD-1 blockade in classical Hodgkin lymphoma. Time point indicated: cycle 4 day 1 (C4D1), after less than 7 weeks of nivolumab. All patients experienced relapse after autologous stem cell transplantation, and brentuximab vedotin exposure was variable. Measured with immunoSEQ multiplex PCR; TCRdb has only the in-frame clones, and not every one. The table shows 35,000 to 50,000 clones, with around 69% occurring only once. This specimen consisted of peripheral blood mononuclear cells (PBMCs), obtained before the fourth cycle of nivolumab. The receptors were gathered from a human donor with classical Hodgkin lymphoma.

The rearrangement links TRBV9 to TRBJ2-2; D tentatively reads TRBD1 or TRBD2 (5 bases each). The CDR3 runs to 13 residues. Trimming stripped 4 bases from V and 4 bases from J, with 8 bases between. The germline V gene encodes CDR1 SGDLS and CDR2 YYNGEE. The CDR3 DNA is TGTGCCAGCAGCTCCGGGGCCACCGGGGAGCTGTTTTTT. Protein: CASSSGATGELFF.

The chain combines TRBV9 with TRBJ2-4; 9 bases align to TRBD1. The CDR3 contains 16 residues. Germline assignment: CDR1 SGDLS and CDR2 YYNGEE. V was pared by 0 bases and J by 5 bases, with 6 bases of the junction left unmatched. CDR3 region: CASSVAGTGIQNIQYF. For the CDR3, the DNA is TGTGCCAGCAGCGTAGCGGGGACAGGGATTCAAAACATTCAGTACTTC.

This chain joins TRBV27 and TRBJ1-3; a weak D match, TRBD1 (6 bases). The CDR3 covers 15 residues. The ends were cut back, 5 bases at V and 0 bases at J, with 11 bases in the middle. Germline CDR1 reads MNHEY; CDR2 reads SMNVEV (reference sequence). The CDR3 loop reads CASSDRPLSGNTIYF. The CDR3 DNA reads as TGTGCCAGCAGTGACAGGCCCCTCTCTGGAAACACCATATATTTT.

The chain combines TRBV28 with TRBJ2-1; tentative D call: TRBD2 (6 bases). Trimming took 7 bases from V and 3 from J, leaving 10 bases between them. CDR1 is MDHEN, CDR2 SYDVKM, per germline. This CDR3 contains 13 residues. For the CDR3, the DNA is TGTGCCAGCAACGGCGGGGACTACAATGAGCAGTTCTTC. This encodes CASNGGDYNEQFF. The whole variable domain, remainder taken from reference TRBV28 and TRBJ2-1, is DVKVTQSSRYLVKRTGEKVFLECVQDMDHENMFWYRQDPGLGLRLIYFSYDVKMKEKGDIPEGYSVSREKKERFSLILESASTNQTSMYLCASNGGDYNEQFFGPGTRLTVL.

This clone was recorded a few times. The chain recombines TRBV2 with TRBJ2-7; 11 bases map to TRBD2. The trim removed 6 bases at V and 2 bases at J, leaving 3 bases unmatched. Germline values: CDR1 SNHLY, CDR2 FYNNEI. The CDR3 is 14 amino acids. The CDR3 region is CASRTSGVPYEQYF. The CDR3 nucleotides are TGTGCCAGCAGGACTAGCGGGGTTCCCTACGAGCAGTACTTC. Using reference TRBV2 and TRBJ2-7 for the parts outside the CDR3, the full variable domain is EPEVTQTPSHQVTQMGQEVILRCVPISNHLYFYWYRQILGQKVEFLVSFYNNEISEKSEIFDDQFSVERPDGSNFTLKIRSTKLEDSAMYFCASRTSGVPYEQYFGPGTRLTVT.

This clone showed up just once. The CDR3 loop reads CASSFGPVLHNSPLHF. CDR3 nucleotides: TGTGCCAGCAGTTTTGGCCCAGTATTGCATAATTCACCCCTCCACTTT. The rearrangement joins TRBV28 to TRBJ1-6; no clear D. Germline V gene lookup returns CDR1 MDHEN and CDR2 SYDVKM. V was trimmed by 3 bases and J by 5 bases, leaving 14 bases between them. This CDR3 is 16 amino acids long. Full variable domain (missing parts from reference TRBV28 and TRBJ1-6): DVKVTQSSRYLVKRTGEKVFLECVQDMDHENMFWYRQDPGLGLRLIYFSYDVKMKEKGDIPEGYSVSREKKERFSLILESASTNQTSMYLCASSFGPVLHNSPLHFGNGTRLTVT.

The rearrangement uses TRBV5-4 and TRBJ2-3, with D perhaps matching TRBD1 or TRBD2 (7 bases each). Germline values: CDR1 SGHNT, CDR2 YYREEE (reference sequence). The V end lost 2 bases, the J end lost 0 bases, and 10 bases lay between the germline ends. The CDR3 loop spans 15 amino acids. This chain's CDR3 is CASSFQGGSTDTQYF. The CDR3 DNA follows: TGTGCCAGCAGCTTCCAGGGGGGGAGCACAGATACGCAGTATTTT.

V gene TRBV6-1 combines with J gene TRBJ2-5, with 13 bases fitting TRBD2. Germline V gives CDR1 MNHNS, CDR2 SASEGT. CDR3 length: 19 residues. V gave up 4 bases and J gave up 1 base; unmatched junction bases: 12. Here the CDR3 reads CASSAPTSGGAILQETQYF. CDR3 sequence (DNA): TGTGCCAGCAGTGCCCCTACTAGCGGGGGGGCGATTCTCCAAGAGACCCAGTACTTC.

The chain joins TRBV5-1 to TRBJ2-2; D might be TRBD1 (5 bases). Trimming took 3 bases from V and 3 from J, leaving 12 bases between them. The CDR3 has 15 amino acids. Germline loops: CDR1 SGHRS, CDR2 YFSETQ. CDR3 loop: CASSSADSHTGELFF. The DNA of the CDR3 is TGCGCCAGCAGCTCGGCCGACAGTCACACCGGGGAGCTGTTTTTT.

The chain employs TRBV19 and TRBJ1-3; D is undetermined. This CDR3 has 18 amino acids. The V gene lost 0 bases and the J gene lost 3 bases, with 18 bases spanning the gap. Germline loops: CDR1 LNHDA, CDR2 SQIVND (reference sequence). The CDR3 here is CASSIDPQTASDGNTIYF. The DNA for the CDR3 is TGTGCCAGTAGTATAGACCCTCAGACTGCCTCAGATGGAAACACCATATATTTT.

The rearrangement uses TRBV6-1 and TRBJ1-3, with D maybe TRBD1 (5 bases). CDR3 length equals 15 residues. The germline V and J ends were trimmed by 2 bases and 3 bases, with 11 bases remaining between them. The germline CDR1 and CDR2 sequences are MNHNS and SASEGT. CDR3 amino acids: CASSESPGSGNTIYF. For the CDR3, the DNA is TGTGCCAGCAGTGAATCGCCAGGGAGTGGAAACACCATATATTTT.

The gene calls are TRBV30 and TRBJ2-2; TRBD1 might be the D (6 bases). V was clipped by 3 bases and J by 4 bases, with 12 bases between them. The CDR3 contains 14 residues. The germline V gene has CDR1 GTSNPN and CDR2 SVGIG (reference sequence). CDR3 region: CAWRFWTVTGELFF. CDR3 sequence (DNA): TGTGCCTGGAGATTTTGGACAGTCACCGGGGAGCTGTTTTTT.

The chain has TRBV5-1 and TRBJ2-5, with unresolved D. From germline, CDR1 is SGHRS and CDR2 YFSETQ. V lost 6 bases, J lost 5 bases, and 8 bases lay in between. This CDR3 contains 11 residues. The CDR3 region is CASNTAETQYF. In DNA form, the CDR3 reads TGCGCCAGCAATACTGCCGAGACCCAGTACTTC.

The genes are TRBV6-5 and TRBJ1-2; 12 nucleotides agree with TRBD1. This CDR3 has 15 amino acids. V lost 4 bases to trimming and J lost 4 bases; unmatched junction nucleotides: 4. CDR1 MNHEY and CDR2 SVGAGI come from the germline V gene. Written as DNA, the CDR3 is TGTGCCAGCAGTTCGGGACAGGGGGCCTTCTATGGCTACACCTTC. Protein product: CASSSGQGAFYGYTF.

V and J are TRBV5-5 and TRBJ2-1, with 12 positions matching TRBD2. The germline gives CDR1 SGHKS, CDR2 YYEKEE (reference sequence). CDR3 length equals 17 residues. Germline trimming cut 1 base from V and 9 bases from J; bases unmatched to any gene: 11. The CDR3 bases are TGTGCCAGCAGCTTGTTTGCGGCTAGCGGGGGGGCTGGTGAGCAGTTCTTC. Translation: CASSLFAASGGAGEQFF.

This clone was seen only a few times. This same CDR3 is encoded by further DNA sequences in the sample. This chain connects TRBV27 to TRBJ2-7; maybe TRBD2 (5 bases). This CDR3 contains 13 residues. Germline lookup yields CDR1 MNHEY and CDR2 SMNVEV (reference sequence). Trimming stripped 2 bases from V and 1 base from J, with 6 bases between. CDR3 sequence: CASSLGLSYEQYF. As DNA, the CDR3 is TGTGCCAGCAGTTTAGGACTGTCCTACGAGCAGTACTTC.

The chain is built from TRBV10-3 and TRBJ1-2; D remains unclear. V dropped 3 bases and J dropped 2 bases, with 13 bases sitting between them. Per the germline V gene, CDR1 is ENHRY and CDR2 is SYGVKD. This CDR3 is built from 15 residues. The CDR3, as DNA: TGTGCCATCAGTGACCCCGCAGGCGGAAACTATGGCTACACCTTC. Protein sequence: CAISDPAGGNYGYTF.

The J gene is TRBJ1-2, the V gene TRBV6-5, with 7 bases fitting TRBD1. This CDR3 contains 15 residues. In germline, CDR1 is MNHEY, CDR2 SVGAGI. Trimming took 6 bases from V and 3 from J; bases not matched to a gene: 10. The CDR3 DNA reads TGTGCCAGCAGGCCTGGGACAGAAGCGGACTATGGCTACACCTTC. This gives the protein CASRPGTEADYGYTF.

This rearrangement joins TRBV7-9 to TRBJ1-1; 9 positions match TRBD1. With 5 bases clipped from V and 5 bases from J, the junction kept 9 bases outside the gene matches. The CDR3 is made up of 15 amino acids. Germline V gene lookup returns CDR1 SEHNR and CDR2 FQNEAQ (reference sequence). CDR3 protein: CASSPPQGALTEAFF. CDR3 nucleotide sequence: TGTGCCAGCAGCCCCCCACAGGGGGCCCTAACTGAAGCTTTCTTT.

Judged by abundance, this clone is medium-sized. This sequence joins TRBV30 and TRBJ2-1; no reliable D call. The germline CDR1 and CDR2 sequences are GTSNPN and SVGIG (reference sequence). V lost 0 bases and J lost 9, with 9 bases in between. The CDR3 contains 12 residues. CDR3 sequence reads: CAWSVDGPEQFF. CDR3 nucleotides: TGTGCCTGGAGTGTGGATGGGCCTGAGCAGTTCTTC.

The chain joins TRBV4-3 to TRBJ2-7; TRBD2 matches at 7 bases. With V trimmed by 2 bases and J by 2 bases, 6 bases remained unmatched. The CDR3 length is 15 residues. Per germline, CDR1 LGHNA and CDR2 YSLEER. The DNA for the CDR3 is TGCGCCAGCAGCCAATCGATGGGAGGGACCTACGAGCAGTACTTC. It translates to CASSQSMGGTYEQYF.

This chain uses TRBV2 with TRBJ2-1; D unresolved. V was clipped by 6 bases and J by 0 bases, with 15 bases between them. The CDR3 is 16 amino acids. The germline gives CDR1 SNHLY, CDR2 FYNNEI. The CDR3 is CASRKSRQSSYNEQFF. DNA of the CDR3: TGTGCCAGCAGGAAGTCTAGGCAGAGCTCCTACAATGAGCAGTTCTTC.

This clone appeared a few times. The chain uses TRBV5-6 and TRBJ1-1, with TRBD1 matching over 7 bases. V dropped 1 base and J dropped 5; count of bases not matched to a gene: 5. Germline V CDR1 and CDR2: SGHDT, YYEEEE. The CDR3 extends over 14 amino acids. The DNA of the CDR3 is TGTGCCAGCAGCTTGATGGCAGGGGGGACTGAAGCTTTCTTT. Residues: CASSLMAGGTEAFF.

This clone occurred a few times. The V call is TRBV7-9, the J call TRBJ2-1; D not certain. From germline, CDR1 is SEHNR and CDR2 FQNEAQ (reference sequence). This CDR3 is built from 14 residues. Trimming stripped 3 bases from V and 9 bases from J, with 15 bases between. CDR3 bases: TGTGCCAGCAGCTTGCGTGAGGCCCCCGGTGAGCAGTTCTTC. Translated, it gives CASSLREAPGEQFF.

V gene TRBV4-2 combines with J gene TRBJ1-6; no definite D call. This CDR3 contains 15 residues. CDR1 is LGHNA and CDR2 is YNFKEQ in the germline V gene. The germline V and J ends were trimmed by 0 bases and 8 bases, with 11 bases remaining between them. The CDR3 loop reads CASSQDQLAHSPLHF. DNA of the CDR3: TGTGCCAGCAGCCAAGATCAGTTAGCCCATTCACCCCTCCACTTT.